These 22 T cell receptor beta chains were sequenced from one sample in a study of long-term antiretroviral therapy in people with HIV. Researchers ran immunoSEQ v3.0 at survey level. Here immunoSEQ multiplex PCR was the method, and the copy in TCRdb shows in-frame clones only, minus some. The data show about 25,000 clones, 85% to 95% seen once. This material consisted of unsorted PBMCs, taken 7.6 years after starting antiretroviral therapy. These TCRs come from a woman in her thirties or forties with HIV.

CDR3 in DNA: TGTGCCAGCAGCTTAGGGCCGGACTATATCGATGAGCAGTTCTTC. This encodes CASSLGPDYIDEQFF. The rearrangement joins TRBV7-9 to TRBJ2-1, with D perhaps TRBD2 (6 bases). Germline loops: CDR1 SEHNR, CDR2 FQNEAQ (reference sequence). V was trimmed by 1 base and J by 8 bases, leaving 15 bases between them. The CDR3 is 15 amino acids.

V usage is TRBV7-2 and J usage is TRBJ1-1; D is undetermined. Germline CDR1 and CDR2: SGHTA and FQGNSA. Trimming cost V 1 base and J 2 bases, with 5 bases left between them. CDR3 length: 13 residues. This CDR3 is CASSLGQNTEAFF. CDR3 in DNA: TGTGCCAGCAGCTTAGGACAAAACACTGAAGCTTTCTTT. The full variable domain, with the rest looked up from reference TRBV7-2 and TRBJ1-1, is GAGVSQSPSNKVTEKGKDVELRCDPISGHTALYWYRQSLGQGLEFLIYFQGNSAPDKSGLPSDRFSAERTGGSVSTLTIQRTQQEDSAVYLCASSLGQNTEAFFGQGTRLTVV.

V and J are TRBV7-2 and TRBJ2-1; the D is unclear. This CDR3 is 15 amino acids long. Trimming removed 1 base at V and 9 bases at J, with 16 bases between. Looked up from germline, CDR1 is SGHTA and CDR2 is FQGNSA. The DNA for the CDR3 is TGTGCCAGCAGCTTAGTAGCCGCGGTTATGAGTGAGCAGTTCTTC. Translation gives CASSLVAAVMSEQFF. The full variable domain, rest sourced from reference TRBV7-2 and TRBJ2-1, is GAGVSQSPSNKVTEKGKDVELRCDPISGHTALYWYRQSLGQGLEFLIYFQGNSAPDKSGLPSDRFSAERTGGSVSTLTIQRTQQEDSAVYLCASSLVAAVMSEQFFGPGTRLTVL.

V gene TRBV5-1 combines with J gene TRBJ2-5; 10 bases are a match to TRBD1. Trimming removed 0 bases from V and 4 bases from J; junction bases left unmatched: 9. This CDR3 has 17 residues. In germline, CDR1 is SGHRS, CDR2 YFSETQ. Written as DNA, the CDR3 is TGCGCCAGCAGCTTGGTTCCCGGGACAGGGGATGGAGAGACCCAGTACTTC. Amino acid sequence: CASSLVPGTGDGETQYF.

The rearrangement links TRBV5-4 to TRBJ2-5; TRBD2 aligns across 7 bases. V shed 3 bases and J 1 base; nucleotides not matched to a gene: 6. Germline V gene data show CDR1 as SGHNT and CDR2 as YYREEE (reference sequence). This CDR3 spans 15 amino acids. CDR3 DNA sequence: TGTGCCAGCAGCTGGAGACCTAGCGGCCAAGAGACCCAGTACTTC. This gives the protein CASSWRPSGQETQYF.

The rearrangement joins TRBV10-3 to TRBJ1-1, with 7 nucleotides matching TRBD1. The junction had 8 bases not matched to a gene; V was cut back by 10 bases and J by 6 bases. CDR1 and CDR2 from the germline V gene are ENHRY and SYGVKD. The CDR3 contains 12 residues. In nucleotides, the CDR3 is TGTGCCAGCGGCCGGGACAGCGCTGAAGCTTTCTTT. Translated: CASGRDSAEAFF.

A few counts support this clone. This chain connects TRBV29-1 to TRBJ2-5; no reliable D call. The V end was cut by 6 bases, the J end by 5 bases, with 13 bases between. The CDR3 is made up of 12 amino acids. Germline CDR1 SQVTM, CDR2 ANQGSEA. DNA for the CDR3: TGCAGCGTCTCCGACACAGCCGAGACCCAGTACTTC. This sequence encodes CSVSDTAETQYF.

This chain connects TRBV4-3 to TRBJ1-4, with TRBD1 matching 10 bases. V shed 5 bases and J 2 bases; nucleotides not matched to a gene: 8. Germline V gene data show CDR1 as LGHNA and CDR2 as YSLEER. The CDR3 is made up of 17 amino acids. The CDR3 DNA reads TGCGCCAGCAGCGTTCAAAGGGACAGGGGTACTAATGAAAAACTGTTTTTT. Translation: CASSVQRDRGTNEKLFF.

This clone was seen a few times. CDR3 protein: CASSSGTGELFF. DNA of the CDR3: TGTGCCAGCAGCTCGGGAACCGGGGAGCTGTTTTTT. The V gene is TRBV7-9, the J gene TRBJ2-2; maybe TRBD2 (5 bases). In germline, CDR1 is SEHNR, CDR2 FQNEAQ (reference sequence). CDR3 size: 12 residues. The V end was cut by 4 bases, the J end by 5 bases, with 5 bases between. Variable domain in full (rest from reference TRBV7-9 and TRBJ2-2): DTGVSQNPRHKITKRGQNVTFRCDPISEHNRLYWYRQTLGQGPEFLTYFQNEAQLEKSRLLSDRFSAERPKGSFSTLEIQRTEQGDSAMYLCASSSGTGELFFGEGSRLTVL.

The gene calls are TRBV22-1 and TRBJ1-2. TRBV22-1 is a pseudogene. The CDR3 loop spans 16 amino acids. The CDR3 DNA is TGTCCTGGAGTGAGATGCGAAGCGAGAAAGACCTATGGCTACACCTTC. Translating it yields CPGVRCEARKTYGYTF.

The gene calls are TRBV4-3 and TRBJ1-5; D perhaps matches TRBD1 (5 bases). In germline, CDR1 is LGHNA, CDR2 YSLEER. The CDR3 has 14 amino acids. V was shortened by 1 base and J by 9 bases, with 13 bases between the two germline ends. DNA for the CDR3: TGCGCCAGCAGCCAAGGGGTAGGGGAACTGCCCCAGCATTTT. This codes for CASSQGVGELPQHF.

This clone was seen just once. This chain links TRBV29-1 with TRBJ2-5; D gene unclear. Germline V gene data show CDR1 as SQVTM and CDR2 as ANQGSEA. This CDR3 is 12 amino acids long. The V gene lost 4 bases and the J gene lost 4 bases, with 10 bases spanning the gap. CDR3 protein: CSVVGSGETQYF. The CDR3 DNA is TGCAGCGTTGTTGGGTCCGGAGAGACCCAGTACTTC.

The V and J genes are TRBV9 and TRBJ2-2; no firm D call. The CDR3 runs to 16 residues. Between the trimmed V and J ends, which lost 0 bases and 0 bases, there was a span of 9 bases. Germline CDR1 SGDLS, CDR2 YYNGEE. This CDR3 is CASSVGGSTNTGELFF. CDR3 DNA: TGTGCCAGCAGCGTAGGGGGTAGCACGAACACCGGGGAGCTGTTTTTT.

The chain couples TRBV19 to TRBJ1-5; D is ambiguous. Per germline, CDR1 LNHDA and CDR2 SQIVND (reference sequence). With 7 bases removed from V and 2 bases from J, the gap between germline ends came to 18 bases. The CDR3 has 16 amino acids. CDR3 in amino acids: CASTTSNKWGNQPQHF. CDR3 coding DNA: TGTGCCAGTACCACGAGCAACAAGTGGGGCAATCAGCCCCAGCATTTT.

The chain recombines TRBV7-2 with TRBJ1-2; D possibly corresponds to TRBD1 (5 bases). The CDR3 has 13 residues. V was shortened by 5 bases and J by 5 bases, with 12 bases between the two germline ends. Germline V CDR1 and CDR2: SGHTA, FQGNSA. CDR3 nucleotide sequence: TGTGCCAGCAGCCCCGTCAGACAGTATGGCTACACCTTC. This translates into CASSPVRQYGYTF.

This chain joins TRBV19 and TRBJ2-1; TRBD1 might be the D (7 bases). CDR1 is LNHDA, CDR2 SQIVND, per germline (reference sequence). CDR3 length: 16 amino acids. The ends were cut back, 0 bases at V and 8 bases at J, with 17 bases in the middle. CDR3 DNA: TGTGCCAGTAGTATAGATTGGGGGGACAGTTGGGATGAGCAGTTCTTC. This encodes CASSIDWGDSWDEQFF.

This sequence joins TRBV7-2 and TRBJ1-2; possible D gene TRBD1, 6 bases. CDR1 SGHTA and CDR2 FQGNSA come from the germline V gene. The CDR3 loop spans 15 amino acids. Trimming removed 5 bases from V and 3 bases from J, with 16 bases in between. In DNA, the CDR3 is TGTGCCAGCAGCCTAACTAGGACAGATGACTATGGCTACACCTTC. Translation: CASSLTRTDDYGYTF. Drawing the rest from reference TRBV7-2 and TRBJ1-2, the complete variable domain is GAGVSQSPSNKVTEKGKDVELRCDPISGHTALYWYRQSLGQGLEFLIYFQGNSAPDKSGLPSDRFSAERTGGSVSTLTIQRTQQEDSAVYLCASSLTRTDDYGYTFGSGTRLTVV.

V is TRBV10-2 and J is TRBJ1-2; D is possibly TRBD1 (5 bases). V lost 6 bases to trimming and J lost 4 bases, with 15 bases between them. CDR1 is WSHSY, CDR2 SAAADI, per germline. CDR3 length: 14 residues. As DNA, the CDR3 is TGCGCCAGCAGCAGGGCAGAGTTGCCCTATGGCTACACCTTC. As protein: CASSRAELPYGYTF.

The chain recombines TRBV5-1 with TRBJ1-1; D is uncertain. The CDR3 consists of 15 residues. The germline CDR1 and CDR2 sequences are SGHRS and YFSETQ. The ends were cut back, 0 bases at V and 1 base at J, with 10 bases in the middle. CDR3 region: CASSLGLRSNTEAFF. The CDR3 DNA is TGCGCCAGCAGCTTGGGTCTCAGGTCGAACACTGAAGCTTTCTTT.

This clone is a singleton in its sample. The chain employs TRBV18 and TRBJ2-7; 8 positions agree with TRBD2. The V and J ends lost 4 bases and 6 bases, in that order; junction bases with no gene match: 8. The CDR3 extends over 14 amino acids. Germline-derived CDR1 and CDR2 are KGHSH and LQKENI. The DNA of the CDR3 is TGTGCCAGCTCACGGGGACACCGGGAGGGCGAGCAGTACTTC. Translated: CASSRGHREGEQYF. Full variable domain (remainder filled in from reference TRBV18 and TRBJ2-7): NAGVMQNPRHLVRRRGQEARLRCSPMKGHSHVYWYRQLPEEGLKFMVYLQKENIIDESGMPKERFSAEFPKEGPSILRIQQVVRGDSAAYFCASSRGHREGEQYFGPGTRLTVT.

The CDR3 DNA is TGTGCCAGCAGCCAACAGGGATACTCTGGAAACACCATATATTTT. It is translated as CASSQQGYSGNTIYF. This chain connects TRBV5-8 to TRBJ1-3, with TRBD1 as a possible D gene (6 bases). The CDR3 has 15 residues. Germline CDR1 is SGHTS and CDR2 is YDEGEE. Trimming shortened V by 4 bases and J by 0 bases, and 11 bases separated the two germline ends.

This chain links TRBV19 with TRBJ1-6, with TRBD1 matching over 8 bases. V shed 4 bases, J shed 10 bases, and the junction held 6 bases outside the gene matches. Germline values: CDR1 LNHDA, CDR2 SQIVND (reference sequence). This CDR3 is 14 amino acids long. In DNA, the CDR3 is TGTGCCAGTAGTACGGGACAGGCTTGGTCACCCCTCCACTTT. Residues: CASSTGQAWSPLHF.